The subject of this entry is one TCR beta chain. The data stem from a study of blood T cell repertoires in COVID-19. Study as a whole: Sites in the United States, Italy and Spain provided acute and convalescent COVID-19 samples. The analysed material was cDNA or gDNA that came from T cells, B-cell-depleted T cells, or PBMCs.

V lost 2 bases and J 4 bases, leaving 13 bases between the germline ends. The CDR3 is 16 residues long. Germline V gene sequence: CDR1 SGHDT, CDR2 YYEEEE. Authors' methods: Reference gene primer amplification gave nucleated cell count estimates. Generated by immunoSEQ multiplex PCR, the TCRdb table keeps only in-frame clones and is missing some. D and trimming were read from the DNA, whereas the V and J calls and clone size are those reported in that table. In the table there are a few hundred thousand clones, nearly 90% of which are singletons. This clonotype originated in a woman younger than 45 with acute or convalescent COVID-19. The sequenced sample consisted of peripheral blood. The chain links TRBV5-6 to TRBJ1-6; D is possibly TRBD1 (6 bases). The CDR3 nucleotides read TGTGCCAGCAGCTTCCCGCAGGGGCTATATAATTCACCCCTCCACTTT. Residues: CASSFPQGLYNSPLHF.